A selection of T cell receptor beta chains follows, all from one sample in a study of T cell responses to AZD1222 COVID-19 vaccine. The repertoire was sequenced with immunoSEQ multiplex PCR; TCRdb's copy has only in-frame clones and lacks some. The sample yields around 110,000 clones, about 90% seen once. Here the sequenced sample was peripheral blood, taken on day 0 of AZD1222 vaccination. The receptors originated from an adult in good health. CDR3s include the opening cysteine and the closing phenylalanine or tryptophan. D genes are given only for firm matches. Expanded clones are given a class, and other clones once, few, many or no size at all.

size: NA
V: TRBV3-1/TRBV3-2
D: TRBD2
J: TRBJ2-1
DNA: TGTGCCAGCAGCCAATCTAGCGGGGGGGCCTACAATGAGCAGTTCTTC
CDR3: CASSQSSGGAYNEQFF

size: NA
V: TRBV7-9
D: NA
J: TRBJ1-2
DNA: TGTGCCAGCAGCTTACATGGCTACACCTTC
CDR3: CASSLHGYTF

size: NA
V: TRBV6-5
D: TRBD1
J: TRBJ2-5
DNA: TGTGCCAGCAGTCCGACAGGGGGTCGACAAGAGACCCAGTACTTC
CDR3: CASSPTGGRQETQYF

size: NA
V: TRBV7-8
D: TRBD1
J: TRBJ1-5
DNA: TGTGCCAGCAGCCCGGACAGGCCGTATAGCAATCAGCCCCAGCATTTT
CDR3: CASSPDRPYSNQPQHF

size: once
V: TRBV3-1/TRBV3-2
D: NA
J: TRBJ1-2
DNA: TGTGCCAGCAGCCGAAGCTATGGCTACACCTTC
CDR3: CASSRSYGYTF

size: NA
V: TRBV7-2
D: NA
J: TRBJ1-4
DNA: TGTGCCAGCAGCTTAGTGGGGGCTACAGGTGAAAAACTGTTTTTT
CDR3: CASSLVGATGEKLFF

size: NA
V: TRBV5-1
D: NA
J: TRBJ1-1
DNA: TGCGCCAGCAGCGACCGACACGGCGAAGAAGCTTTCTTT
CDR3: CASSDRHGEEAFF

size: NA
V: TRBV19
D: TRBD1
J: TRBJ1-2
DNA: TGTGCCAGTGGGGCCGGGACAGATTATGGCTACACCTTC
CDR3: CASGAGTDYGYTF

size: NA
V: TRBV30
D: TRBD2
J: TRBJ2-1
DNA: TGTGCCTGGAGTAAGGGGTTCCCCGGGCGACTAGCGGAGAATGAGCAGTTCTTC
CDR3: CAWSKGFPGRLAENEQFF

size: once
V: TRBV11-1
D: NA
J: TRBJ1-1
DNA: TGTGCCAGCAGCTTAAGTGGGGCCATGAACACTGAAGCTTTCTTT
CDR3: CASSLSGAMNTEAFF

size: NA
V: TRBV5-1
D: NA
J: TRBJ1-4
DNA: TGCGCCAGCAGCTCCCGGGACGTTAATGAAAAACTGTTTTTT
CDR3: CASSSRDVNEKLFF

size: NA
V: TRBV7-8
D: NA
J: TRBJ2-7
DNA: TGTGCCAGCAGCTTAGCGGCAGGGCACGAGCAGTACTTC
CDR3: CASSLAAGHEQYF

size: few
V: TRBV15
D: NA
J: TRBJ2-5
DNA: TGTGCCACCAGCAGAGATAGGGTGAGAGGGCAAGAGACCCAGTACTTC
CDR3: CATSRDRVRGQETQYF

size: NA
V: TRBV7-2
D: NA
J: TRBJ1-1
DNA: TGTGCCAGCAGCCTACAGGGAATAGCTTTCTTT
CDR3: CASSLQGIAFF

size: once
V: TRBV4-3
D: NA
J: TRBJ2-1
DNA: TGCGCCAGCAGCCAAGATTTAGCTAGTTGGGCCTACAATGAGCAGTTCTTC
CDR3: CASSQDLASWAYNEQFF

size: NA
V: TRBV5-4
D: NA
J: TRBJ1-1
DNA: TGTGCCAGCACTGCTGTCGGGAATCCGTACACTGAAGCTTTCTTT
CDR3: CASTAVGNPYTEAFF

size: NA
V: TRBV7-7
D: NA
J: TRBJ1-6
DNA: TGTGCTAGCAGCTTAGCCGGGCAGAATTCACCCCTCCACTTT
CDR3: CASSLAGQNSPLHF

size: NA
V: TRBV5-6
D: NA
J: TRBJ1-3
DNA: TGTGCCAGCAGCTCCAACGGACAGATATCTGTAAACACCATATATTTT
CDR3: CASSSNGQISVNTIYF